This TCR beta chain was found in a study of brain T cells in children with intractable seizures. Sequencing used immunoSEQ multiplex PCR; TCRdb keeps in-frame clones, though not all of them. In the table there are 62,000 or so clones, 95% to 96% of which are singletons. Only cases whose brain tissue showed the highest T cell transcript signatures were sequenced. Germline V gene lookup returns CDR1 SNHLY and CDR2 FYNNEI. The V end lost 5 bases, the J end lost 7 bases, and 9 bases lay between the germline ends. The CDR3 covers 11 residues. The chain recombines TRBV2 with TRBJ2-7, with D maybe TRBD1 (5 bases). Sequences were derived from peripheral blood, sampled at surgery. This TCR came from a boy under three years old with focal cortical dysplasia and intractable seizures. This chain's CDR3 is CASSPGSEQYF. As DNA, the CDR3 is TGTGCCAGCAGTCCAGGGTCGGAGCAGTACTTC.